The present T cell receptor beta chain was sequenced within a study of T cells expressing NK-cell markers (TCRdb year 2020). The study in broad terms: Fewer than ten donors provided sorted CD3+CD56+NKG2C+, CD3+CD56+NKG2C- and CD3+CD56-NKG2C+ T-cell subsets, whose TCR beta-chain repertoires were profiled. Sequencing of the libraries produced 2 x 150 bp reads on Illumina HiSeq 2000/2500, MiSeq or NextSeq. Randomly selected healthy volunteers, three men and five women, were used as the eight sequenced donors. Most of the eight sequenced donors were HCMV-seropositive and one was HCMV-seronegative.

The CDR3 starts with the cysteine, ends with the phenylalanine, and has 15 residues. The DNA is unrecorded. The germline V gene (reference sequence) supplies CDR1 DFQATT and CDR2 SNEGSKA. General study outcomes and caveats: In several donors, the dominant CD3+CD56+NKG2C+ clonotypes were found to rank among the top 10 CD8+ clonotypes and to make up about 1.0-7.5% of CD8+ T cells. It remained unclear whether the expanded NKG2C-expressing T cell clones were specific for HCMV antigens. Those dominant clonotypes were again the most abundant among CD3+CD56-NKG2C+ cells in a handful of donors, at roughly 28.3-60.1%.

The sample was run on an Illumina HiSeq 2000. TCR beta cDNA libraries were made by 5'RACE template switching that added a universal primer site and unique molecular identifiers. cDNA synthesis was primed from the TCR beta constant segment and was followed by two successive PCR amplification steps. The source study handled its data this way. Reads were demultiplexed and grouped by UMI with MIGEC, and clonotypes were assembled and quantified with MiTCR. To remove erroneous sequences, TCR cDNA sequences were retained only when supported by two or more reads. Downstream repertoire analysis used the tcR package, and clonotypes were matched across fractions by CDR3 nucleotide sequence plus V segment. VDJmatch was used to annotate antigen specificity against VDJdb, with one amino acid substitution in CDR3 allowed. TCRdb reprocessed the reads and assigns one entry to each CDR3 protein sequence, leaving out DNA. What appears here as the V and J calls and clone size reflects TCRdb's work, not the paper's. In this sample's table one finds 550,000 or so distinct CDR3 sequences. Roughly 3.4% of the sample comes from the top ten.

For this clonotype: The specificity of this receptor is unknown.

To determine HCMV serostatus, a commercial ELISA kit was used to detect HCMV-specific IgG in serum. Ficoll density gradient centrifugation was used to isolate peripheral blood mononuclear cells from blood. The TCR originated in a man aged 18-30 years in good health. Donor details come from another sample of the same person, matched by shared clones. The receptor chain draws on TRBV20-1 and TRBJ1-6; TCRdb lists TRBD1, though no DNA is available to test this call. Sequences were obtained from blood T cells: a sorted CD56 or NKG2C T cell subset, CD4+ or CD8+ T cells, or bulk PBMC T cells (not recorded which). The CDR3 amino acid sequence is: CSAKDAKGLNSPLHF.